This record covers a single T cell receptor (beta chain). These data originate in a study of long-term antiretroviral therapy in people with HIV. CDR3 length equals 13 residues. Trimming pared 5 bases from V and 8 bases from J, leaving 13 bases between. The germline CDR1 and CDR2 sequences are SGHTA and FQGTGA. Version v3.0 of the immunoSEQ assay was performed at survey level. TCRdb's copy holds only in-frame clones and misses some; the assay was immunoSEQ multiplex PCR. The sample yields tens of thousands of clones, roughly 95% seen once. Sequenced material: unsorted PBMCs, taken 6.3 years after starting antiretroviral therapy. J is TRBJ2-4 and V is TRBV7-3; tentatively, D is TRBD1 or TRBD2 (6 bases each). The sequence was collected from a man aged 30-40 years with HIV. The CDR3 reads CASSPRRGDIQYF. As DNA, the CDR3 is TGTGCCAGCAGCCCAAGAAGGGGGGACATTCAGTACTTC.